One and the same sample provided the 25 T cell receptor beta chains below, sequenced in a study of cytomegalovirus exposure and HLA in healthy donors. Method: immunoSEQ multiplex PCR; TCRdb's copy keeps in-frame clones and lacks some. The profile shows about 220,000 clones, 90% to 95% of them singletons. Sequencing was performed on PBMCs. Every receptor here comes from a woman younger than 30 in good health and CMV-seronegative.

The genes are TRBV5-1 and TRBJ2-7; TRBD2 matches 7 bases. Germline V gene sequence: CDR1 SGHRS, CDR2 YFSETQ. The CDR3 spans 16 residues. J was trimmed by 1 base and V by 3 bases; bases with no gene match: 10. CDR3 amino acids: CASSSPREGYSYEQYF. In nucleotides, the CDR3 is TGCGCCAGCAGCTCCCCTAGGGAGGGTTATTCCTACGAGCAGTACTTC.

In its sample, this clone was seen once. This rearrangement joins TRBV25-1 to TRBJ1-1, with D perhaps TRBD1 (6 bases). This CDR3 region has 15 residues. Germline V lookup: CDR1 MGHDK, CDR2 SYGVNS. V lost 6 bases and J 0 bases, leaving 14 bases between the germline ends. For the CDR3, the DNA is TGTGCCAGCAGGGGGGGGCGGTTACTGAACACTGAAGCTTTCTTT. It specifies CASRGGRLLNTEAFF.

The CDR3 is CASSLVLRQGLRGANVLTF. Here the CDR3 DNA reads TGTGCCAGCAGCTTAGTTTTGAGACAGGGTCTTCGGGGGGCCAACGTCCTGACTTTC. The V gene is TRBV7-6, the J gene TRBJ2-6, with 7 positions matching TRBD1. This CDR3 contains 19 residues. Germline V lookup: CDR1 SGHVS, CDR2 FNYEAQ. V trimming: 1 base; J trimming: 4 bases; junction bases outside the gene matches: 13.

DNA for the CDR3: TGTGCCAGCACAGAAGGGGGACCGGGACGGGAAGATCAGCCCCAGCATTTT. Translation gives CASTEGGPGREDQPQHF. The V and J genes are TRBV18 and TRBJ1-5; TRBD1 might be the D (6 bases). In germline, CDR1 is KGHSH, CDR2 LQKENI. Trimming took 8 bases from V and 5 from J, leaving 25 bases between them. The CDR3 is 17 amino acids.

The chain links TRBV6-1 to TRBJ2-5; tentative D call: TRBD2 (6 bases). The CDR3 totals 15 residues. The V and J ends lost 0 bases and 7 bases respectively, with 15 bases between them. Germline V gene data show CDR1 as MNHNS and CDR2 as SASEGT. CDR3 coding DNA: TGTGCCAGCAGTGAAGCGGGACTTCTTCTGTGGACCCAGTACTTC. Translation gives CASSEAGLLLWTQYF.

This clone was recorded once. The V call is TRBV5-1, the J call TRBJ2-7; D may be TRBD1 (6 bases). Trimming removed 1 base from V and 6 bases from J, with 20 bases in between. This CDR3 spans 16 amino acids. Per the germline V gene, CDR1 is SGHRS and CDR2 is YFSETQ. This CDR3 reads CASSLMAAGASVEQYF. CDR3 bases: TGCGCCAGCAGCTTGATGGCGGCAGGGGCCTCGGTCGAGCAGTACTTC.

Only one count was recorded for this clone. The chain has TRBV4-1 and TRBJ1-2, with D perhaps matching TRBD1 (6 bases). This CDR3 is 17 amino acids long. Germline CDR1 MGHRA, CDR2 YSYEKL. V lost 0 bases and J 4 bases, leaving 18 bases between the germline ends. Here the CDR3 DNA reads TGCGCCAGCAGCCAAGATTGGGGGGGACAAGCCCTCTATGGCTACACCTTC. It yields the protein CASSQDWGGQALYGYTF.

The chain combines TRBV4-1 with TRBJ2-7; D is possibly TRBD2 (5 bases). The V gene lost 0 bases and the J gene lost 2 bases, with 14 bases spanning the gap. CDR1 and CDR2 (germline): MGHRA, YSYEKL. The CDR3 has 16 amino acids. CDR3 in DNA: TGCGCCAGCAGCCAAGACGGCAGCGGAGCTACCTACGAGCAGTACTTC. Its protein is CASSQDGSGATYEQYF.

V is TRBV6-5 and J is TRBJ2-6; 9 bases map to TRBD1. Trimming cost V 8 bases and J 2 bases; bases outside gene matches: 4. The length of the CDR3 is 15 residues. Germline loops: CDR1 MNHEY, CDR2 SVGAGI. The CDR3 DNA is TGTGCCAGCGGCTACAGGGGGCCTGGGGCCAACGTCCTGACTTTC. It codes for CASGYRGPGANVLTF.

The chain is built from TRBV7-9 and TRBJ1-5; weak D call: TRBD1 (6 bases). CDR3 length: 15 residues. Germline lookup yields CDR1 SEHNR and CDR2 FQNEAQ (reference sequence). V was clipped by 5 bases and J by 6 bases, with 17 bases between them. The CDR3 protein is CASSPTGGGTQPQHF. In nucleotides, the CDR3 is TGTGCCAGCAGCCCTACGGGGGGGGGCACTCAGCCCCAGCATTTT. The full variable domain, in which reference TRBV7-9 and TRBJ1-5 provide the parts outside the CDR3, is DTGVSQNPRHKITKRGQNVTFRCDPISEHNRLYWYRQTLGQGPEFLTYFQNEAQLEKSRLLSDRFSAERPKGSFSTLEIQRTEQGDSAMYLCASSPTGGGTQPQHFGDGTRLSIL.

The genes are TRBV7-6 and TRBJ1-6, with no clear D. The CDR3 has 13 amino acids. V lost 5 bases and J 6 bases, leaving 8 bases between the germline ends. Germline V gene sequence: CDR1 SGHVS, CDR2 FNYEAQ. The CDR3 coding sequence is TGTGCCAGCAGCCCAACTCCTAATTCACCCCTCCACTTT. It codes for CASSPTPNSPLHF.

The chain recombines TRBV30 with TRBJ2-1; a possible D gene is TRBD2 (5 bases). The CDR3 is made up of 12 amino acids. Germline V lookup: CDR1 GTSNPN, CDR2 SVGIG (reference sequence). V lost 2 bases and J 4 bases, leaving 6 bases between the germline ends. DNA for the CDR3: TGTGCCTGGAGTCGGGGTTACAATGAGCAGTTCTTC. It translates to CAWSRGYNEQFF.

This chain joins TRBV6-1 and TRBJ2-3; 12 bases are shared with TRBD2. This CDR3 region has 15 residues. Germline values: CDR1 MNHNS, CDR2 SASEGT. V shed 5 bases and J 7 bases; nucleotides not matched to a gene: 7. The CDR3 reads CASSNLAGGPHTQYF. In DNA, the CDR3 is TGTGCCAGCAGTAACCTAGCGGGAGGGCCGCATACGCAGTATTTT.

V is TRBV7-8 and J is TRBJ2-5; TRBD2 agrees at 12 bases. V dropped 5 bases and J dropped 5; count of bases not matched to a gene: 6. The CDR3 length is 15 residues. From germline, CDR1 is SGHVS and CDR2 FQNEAQ. The CDR3 nucleotides read TGTGCCAGCAGCCCACTAGCGGGAGGACCTGAGACCCAGTACTTC. Amino acids: CASSPLAGGPETQYF.

The gene calls are TRBV5-1 and TRBJ2-7; TRBD2 aligns across 8 bases. After removal of 2 bases from V and 5 bases from J, the junction contained 9 bases not matched to a gene. This CDR3 spans 15 amino acids. Germline CDR1 and CDR2: SGHRS and YFSETQ. CDR3 in amino acids: CASSLVGLAANEQYF. The CDR3 coding sequence is TGCGCCAGCAGCTTAGTTGGACTAGCTGCAAACGAGCAGTACTTC.

This sequence joins TRBV9 and TRBJ2-5; D not certain. CDR3 length: 15 residues. CDR1 and CDR2 (germline): SGDLS, YYNGEE. The ends were cut back, 2 bases at V and 4 bases at J, with 15 bases in the middle. This chain's CDR3 is CASSVIPTRPETQYF. The CDR3 coding sequence is TGTGCCAGCAGCGTGATACCGACGCGGCCAGAGACCCAGTACTTC.

The chain is built from TRBV4-1 and TRBJ2-1, with a weak D call TRBD2 (5 bases). Germline V lookup: CDR1 MGHRA, CDR2 YSYEKL. The CDR3 consists of 14 residues. V was cut by 0 bases and J by 9 bases, with 12 bases left in between. As DNA, the CDR3 is TGCGCCAGCAGCCAAGACGGCCTAGCTGGTGAGCAGTTCTTC. Amino acids: CASSQDGLAGEQFF.

The V and J genes are TRBV5-1 and TRBJ2-5, with D perhaps TRBD2 (5 bases). This CDR3 is built from 15 residues. Germline V lookup: CDR1 SGHRS, CDR2 YFSETQ. Trimming pared 6 bases from V and 4 bases from J, leaving 19 bases between. CDR3 coding DNA: TGCGCCAGCACTCGCGGTTGGACCGAGGGAGAGACCCAGTACTTC. Its translation is CASTRGWTEGETQYF.

The chain has TRBV6-5 and TRBJ1-2; the D gene is possibly TRBD1 (6 bases). CDR1 MNHEY and CDR2 SVGAGI come from the germline V gene. The CDR3 consists of 14 residues. V dropped 0 bases and J dropped 5 bases, with 10 bases sitting between them. CDR3 region: CASSYSSTGYGYTF. The CDR3 coding sequence is TGTGCCAGCAGTTACTCGTCAACAGGGTATGGCTACACCTTC.

The J gene is TRBJ2-5, the V gene TRBV9, with 11 bases lining up with TRBD2. Looked up from germline, CDR1 is SGDLS and CDR2 is YYNGEE. Trimming took 3 bases from V and 3 from J; bases not matched to a gene: 13. The CDR3 has 18 amino acids. The CDR3 protein is CASSGARGLAGRKETQYF. The CDR3 nucleotides are TGTGCCAGCAGCGGGGCGCGCGGACTAGCGGGTAGGAAAGAGACCCAGTACTTC.

Note on this clone: The junction and the germline gene differ at one end; a read error may be behind it. J is TRBJ2-7 and V is TRBV5-5; 10 nucleotides match TRBD2. This CDR3 is 12 amino acids long. Germline CDR1 SGHKS, CDR2 YYEKEE (reference sequence). CDR3 sequence: CASSSLTSGQAF. The CDR3 DNA sequence: TGTGCCAGCAGCTCTTTGACTAGCGGGCAAGCTTTC.

J is TRBJ1-4 and V is TRBV19, with 7 bases that match TRBD1. Trimming removed 7 bases from V and 7 bases from J; junction bases left unmatched: 3. Germline V CDR1 and CDR2: LNHDA, SQIVND (reference sequence). There are 12 residues in the CDR3. The CDR3 DNA reads as TGTGCCAGTAAGAGGACAGGTGAAAAACTGTTTTTT. It is translated as CASKRTGEKLFF.

The chain employs TRBV7-8 and TRBJ2-1; 9 positions match TRBD2. The ends lost 0 bases at V and 6 bases at J; junction bases unmatched: 6. In germline, CDR1 is SGHVS, CDR2 FQNEAQ. The CDR3 totals 16 residues. CDR3 sequence: CASSLAPRLAVNEQFF. The DNA of the CDR3 is TGTGCCAGCAGCTTAGCGCCCAGACTAGCGGTCAATGAGCAGTTCTTC.

Of note for this clone: One end of the junction is discordant with germline, which a read error may explain. The V and J genes are TRBV18 and TRBJ1-5, with D tentatively TRBD1 (5 bases). The CDR3 spans 15 residues. Germline CDR1 KGHSH, CDR2 LQKENI. The CDR3 protein is CANSRARGGDQPQHF. CDR3 bases: TGTGCCAACTCACGGGCCCGGGGCGGGGACCAGCCCCAGCATTTT.

The CDR3 sequence is CASSSTGPSNQPQHF. In nucleotides, the CDR3 is TGTGCCAGCAGTTCCACAGGGCCGAGCAATCAGCCCCAGCATTTT. The chain combines TRBV6-5 with TRBJ1-5; D is perhaps TRBD1 (6 bases). CDR1 and CDR2 (germline): MNHEY, SVGAGI. This CDR3 comprises 15 residues. The V end was cut by 4 bases, the J end by 1 base, with 11 bases between.